These T cell receptor beta chains were read from a single sample in a study of T cell clones after liver transplantation. TCRdb's copy holds only in-frame clones and misses some; the assay was immunoSEQ multiplex PCR. Of fewer than 20,000 clones in the sample, approximately 90% were seen once. Sequencing used CD8+ T cells from blood, obtained approximately 3.5 years after liver transplant. The receptor set was obtained from a human patient who received a liver transplant. The graft donor may be the source of some T cells. The CDR3 runs from the conserved cysteine through the conserved F or W. A D gene is named only where the DNA matches it firmly. For some rows the clone size is stated as once, few or many, or as a class when expanded; others skip it.

j_gene | abundance | len | d_gene | v_gene | CDR3aa | CDR3nt
TRBJ2-2 | NA | 13 | NA | TRBV28 | CASASSGTGELFF | TGTGCCAGCGCTAGCTCGGGCACCGGGGAGCTGTTTTTT
TRBJ1-5 | NA | 14 | NA | TRBV4-2 | CASSPVPSNQPQHF | TGTGCCAGCAGCCCCGTACCTAGCAATCAGCCCCAGCATTTT
TRBJ1-5 | NA | 15 | TRBD1 | TRBV2 | CASSLTGAANQPQHF | TGTGCCAGCAGCCTAACAGGGGCCGCCAATCAGCCCCAGCATTTT
TRBJ1-5 | once | 12 | TRBD1 | TRBV19 | CATQGGNQPQHF | TGTGCCACTCAGGGGGGAAATCAGCCCCAGCATTTT
TRBJ2-1 | NA | 13 | NA | TRBV7-9 | CASRGGSYNEQFF | TGTGCCTCCAGGGGAGGGTCCTACAATGAGCAGTTCTTC
TRBJ2-1 | NA | 14 | TRBD1 | TRBV5-1 | CASSMTGGFDEQFF | TGCGCCAGCAGCATGACAGGGGGCTTTGATGAGCAGTTCTTC
TRBJ2-7 | NA | 14 | TRBD1 | TRBV11-2 | CASSVGTAPYEQYF | TGTGCCAGCAGCGTCGGGACAGCCCCCTACGAGCAGTACTTC
TRBJ2-7 | NA | 13 | NA | TRBV5-4 | CASSLVGEHEQYF | TGTGCCAGCAGCTTGGTGGGGGAACACGAGCAGTACTTC
TRBJ1-5 | NA | 17 | TRBD1 | TRBV19 | CASSIWPQGAVDQPQHF | TGTGCCAGTAGTATTTGGCCACAGGGGGCTGTCGATCAGCCCCAGCATTTT
TRBJ1-1 | NA | 16 | TRBD1 | TRBV9 | CASSDGPGTGDTEAFF | TGTGCCAGCAGCGATGGTCCCGGGACAGGGGACACTGAAGCTTTCTTT
TRBJ2-2 | NA | 13 | NA | TRBV9 | CASSVGGSGELFF | TGTGCCAGCAGCGTAGGGGGTTCCGGGGAGCTGTTTTTT
TRBJ1-1 | NA | 14 | NA | TRBV27 | CASSLLGGDTEAFF | TGTGCCAGCAGTTTATTAGGGGGAGACACTGAAGCTTTCTTT